The entry below gives a single T cell receptor (beta chain) sequence along with its context. Its antigen is unidentified. Profiling relied on immunoSEQ multiplex PCR, and the TCRdb table lists in-frame clones only, not all of them. The top ten hold 1.5% of the sample, which has some 120,000 clones, about 90% seen once. These data originate in a study of T cell responses to AZD1222 COVID-19 vaccine. Findings and limits, study-wide: Repertoire sampling was restricted to post-peak T cell response timepoints. Among vaccine-associated CD4 TCRs, coverage spanned spike, with dominance at 160-218 and 743-854.

This specimen consisted of peripheral blood, obtained on day 0 of AZD1222 vaccination. This clonotype originated in an adult in good health.

The CDR3 nucleotides are TGTGCCAGCAGTCCCCGCTGGGTTGTTGAAGCTTTCTTT. The encoded protein is CASSPRWVVEAFF. This chain uses TRBV28 with TRBJ1-1; no firm D call. The CDR3 runs to 13 residues. Trimming took 5 bases from V and 7 from J, leaving 14 bases between them. Germline loops: CDR1 MDHEN, CDR2 SYDVKM.